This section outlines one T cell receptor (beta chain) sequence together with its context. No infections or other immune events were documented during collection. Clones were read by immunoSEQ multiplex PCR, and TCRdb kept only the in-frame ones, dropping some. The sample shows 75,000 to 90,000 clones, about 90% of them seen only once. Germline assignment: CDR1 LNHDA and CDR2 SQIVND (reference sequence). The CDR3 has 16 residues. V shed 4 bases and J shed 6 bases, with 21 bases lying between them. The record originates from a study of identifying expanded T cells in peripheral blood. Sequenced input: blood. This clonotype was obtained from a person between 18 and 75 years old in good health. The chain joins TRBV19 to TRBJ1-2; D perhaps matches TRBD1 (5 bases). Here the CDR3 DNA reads TGTGCCAGTAGTACCCCTGGGGCAGCACCCGGCGATGGCTACACCTTC. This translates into CASSTPGAAPGDGYTF.